This TCR beta chain was captured by sequencing in a study of shared clonotypes between healthy human individuals. Germline V gives CDR1 KGHSH, CDR2 LQKENI. The CDR3 extends over 14 amino acids. Trimming cost V 2 bases and J 5 bases, with 13 bases left between them. Overall study findings and caveats: Non-shared clonotypes displayed generation probabilities falling below those of clonotypes present in all four donors. The authors expected sequencing depth to affect clonotype sharing among donors. For naive CD4 cells, roughly 5.5% of clonotypes were shared across a handful of donors.

Libraries were prepared by immunoSEQ multiplex PCR; TCRdb keeps only in-frame clonotypes and omits some of them. The table has about 330,000 clones, less than 85% seen once. For this clone: Its antigen is not known.

The chain couples TRBV18 to TRBJ2-7; a possible D gene is TRBD1 (6 bases). Sequenced: memory CD4+ T cells sorted from blood. Regarding subset: CD45RA-negative fraction. This sequence was found in a man aged 25-45 years in good health. The CDR3 bases are TGTGCCAGCTCACCAGGAACAGGGCGGAACGAGCAGTACTTC. This translates into CASSPGTGRNEQYF.